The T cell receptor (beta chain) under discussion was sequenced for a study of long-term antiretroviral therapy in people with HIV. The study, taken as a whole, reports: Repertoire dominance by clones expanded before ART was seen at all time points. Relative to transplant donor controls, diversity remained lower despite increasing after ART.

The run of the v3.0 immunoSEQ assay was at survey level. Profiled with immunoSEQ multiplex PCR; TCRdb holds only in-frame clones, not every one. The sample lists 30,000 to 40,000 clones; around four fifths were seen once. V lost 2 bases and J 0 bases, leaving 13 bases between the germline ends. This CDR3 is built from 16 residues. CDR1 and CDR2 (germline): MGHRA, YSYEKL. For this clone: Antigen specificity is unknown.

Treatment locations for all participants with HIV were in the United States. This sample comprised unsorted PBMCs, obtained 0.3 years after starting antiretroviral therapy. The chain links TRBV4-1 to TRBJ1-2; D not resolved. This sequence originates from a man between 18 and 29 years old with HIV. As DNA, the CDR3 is TGCGCCAGCAGCCAAATCCCAGCAGAGTCTAACTATGGCTACACCTTC. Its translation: CASSQIPAESNYGYTF.